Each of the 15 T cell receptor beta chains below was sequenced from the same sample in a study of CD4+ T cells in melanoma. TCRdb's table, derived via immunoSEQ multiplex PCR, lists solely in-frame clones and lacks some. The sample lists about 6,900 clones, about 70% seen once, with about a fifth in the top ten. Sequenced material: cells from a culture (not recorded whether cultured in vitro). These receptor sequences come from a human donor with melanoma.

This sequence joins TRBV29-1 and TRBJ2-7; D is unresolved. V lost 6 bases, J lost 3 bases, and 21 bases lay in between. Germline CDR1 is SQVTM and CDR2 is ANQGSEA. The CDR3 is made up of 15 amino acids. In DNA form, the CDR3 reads TGCAGCGTGACTTTGGAGACCACTTGGGGCTACGAGCAGTACTTC. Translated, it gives CSVTLETTWGYEQYF.

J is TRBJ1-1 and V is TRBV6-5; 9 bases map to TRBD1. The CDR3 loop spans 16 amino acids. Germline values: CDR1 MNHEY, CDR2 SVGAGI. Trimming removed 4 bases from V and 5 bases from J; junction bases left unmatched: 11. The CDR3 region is CASSSWDRAKGTEAFF. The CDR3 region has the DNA TGTGCCAGCAGTTCATGGGACAGGGCCAAAGGTACTGAAGCTTTCTTT.

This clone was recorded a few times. CDR3 sequence reads: CASSMGGYEQYF. CDR3 bases: TGTGCCAGTAGTATGGGAGGGTACGAGCAGTACTTC. J is TRBJ2-7 and V is TRBV19; 7 nucleotides line up with TRBD2. V lost 3 bases and J lost 4; bases outside the gene matches: 0. From germline, CDR1 is LNHDA and CDR2 SQIVND (reference sequence). The CDR3 has 12 amino acids.

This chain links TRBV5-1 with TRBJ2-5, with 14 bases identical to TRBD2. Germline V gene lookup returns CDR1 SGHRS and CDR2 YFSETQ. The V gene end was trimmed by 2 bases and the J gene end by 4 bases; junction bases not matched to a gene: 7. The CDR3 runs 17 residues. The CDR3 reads CASSLNPGLAGVETQYF. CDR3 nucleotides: TGCGCCAGCAGCTTAAATCCGGGACTAGCGGGAGTAGAGACCCAGTACTTC.

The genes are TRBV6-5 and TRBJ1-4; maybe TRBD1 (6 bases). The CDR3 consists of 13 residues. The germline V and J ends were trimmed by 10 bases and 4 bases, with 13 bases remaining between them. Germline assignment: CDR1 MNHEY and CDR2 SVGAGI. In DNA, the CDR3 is TGTGCCACGCTACGACAGGTTAATGAAAAACTGTTTTTT. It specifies CATLRQVNEKLFF.

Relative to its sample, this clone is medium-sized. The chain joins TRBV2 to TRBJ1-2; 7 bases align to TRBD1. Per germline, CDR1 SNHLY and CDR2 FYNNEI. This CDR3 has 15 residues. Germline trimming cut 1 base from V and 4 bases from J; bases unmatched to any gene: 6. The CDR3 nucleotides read TGTGCCAGCAGTGAAGACAGGGGAGTTGGCTATGGCTACACCTTC. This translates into CASSEDRGVGYGYTF.

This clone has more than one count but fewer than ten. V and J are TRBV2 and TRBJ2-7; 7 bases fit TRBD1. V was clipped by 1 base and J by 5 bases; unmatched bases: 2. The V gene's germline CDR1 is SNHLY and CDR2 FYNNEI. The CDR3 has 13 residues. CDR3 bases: TGTGCCAGCAGTGAAGACAGGGGTGACGAGCAGTACTTC. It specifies CASSEDRGDEQYF.

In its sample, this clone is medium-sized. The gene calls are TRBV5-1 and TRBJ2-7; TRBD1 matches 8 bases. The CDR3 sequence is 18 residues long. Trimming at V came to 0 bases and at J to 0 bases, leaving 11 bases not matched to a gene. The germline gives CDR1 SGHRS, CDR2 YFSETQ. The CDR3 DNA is TGCGCCAGCAGCTTGGACAGGGGGTATGAATCCACCTCCTACGAGCAGTACTTC. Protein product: CASSLDRGYESTSYEQYF.

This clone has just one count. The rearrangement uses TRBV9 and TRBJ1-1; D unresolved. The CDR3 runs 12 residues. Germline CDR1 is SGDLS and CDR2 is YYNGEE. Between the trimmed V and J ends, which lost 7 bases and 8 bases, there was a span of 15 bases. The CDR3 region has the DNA TGTGCCAGCGGGAATCAGGAGCGGGAAGCTTTCTTT. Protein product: CASGNQEREAFF.

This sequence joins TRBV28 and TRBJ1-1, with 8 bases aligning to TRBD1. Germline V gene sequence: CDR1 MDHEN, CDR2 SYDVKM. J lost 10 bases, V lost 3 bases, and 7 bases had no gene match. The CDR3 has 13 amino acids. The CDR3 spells CASSFAGGGGAFF. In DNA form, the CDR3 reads TGTGCCAGCAGTTTCGCAGGGGGCGGTGGAGCTTTCTTT.

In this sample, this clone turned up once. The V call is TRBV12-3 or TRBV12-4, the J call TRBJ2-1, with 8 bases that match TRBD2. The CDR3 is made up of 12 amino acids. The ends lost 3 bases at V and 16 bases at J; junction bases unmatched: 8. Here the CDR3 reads CASSFRPGGPFF. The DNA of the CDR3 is TGTGCCAGCAGTTTCCGTCCGGGGGGGCCTTTCTTC.

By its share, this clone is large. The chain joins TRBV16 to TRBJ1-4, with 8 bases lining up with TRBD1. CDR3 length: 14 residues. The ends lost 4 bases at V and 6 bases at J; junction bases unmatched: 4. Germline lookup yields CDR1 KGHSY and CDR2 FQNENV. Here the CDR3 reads CASSRGTGYEKLFF. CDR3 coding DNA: TGTGCCAGCAGCCGCGGGACAGGCTATGAAAAACTGTTTTTT.

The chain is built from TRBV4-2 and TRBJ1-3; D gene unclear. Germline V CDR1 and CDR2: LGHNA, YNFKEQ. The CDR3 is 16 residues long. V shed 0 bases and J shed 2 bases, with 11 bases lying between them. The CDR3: CASSQELRGAGNTIYF. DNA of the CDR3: TGTGCCAGCAGCCAAGAACTTCGGGGTGCTGGAAACACCATATATTTT.

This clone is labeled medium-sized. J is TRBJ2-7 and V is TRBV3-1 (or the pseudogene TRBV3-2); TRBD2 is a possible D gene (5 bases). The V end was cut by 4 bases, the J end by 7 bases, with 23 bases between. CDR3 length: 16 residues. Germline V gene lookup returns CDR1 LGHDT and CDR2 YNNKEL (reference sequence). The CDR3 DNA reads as TGTGCCAGCAGCCGAGAGTCGGACTCATTCTGGGTAGAGCAGTACTTC. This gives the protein CASSRESDSFWVEQYF.

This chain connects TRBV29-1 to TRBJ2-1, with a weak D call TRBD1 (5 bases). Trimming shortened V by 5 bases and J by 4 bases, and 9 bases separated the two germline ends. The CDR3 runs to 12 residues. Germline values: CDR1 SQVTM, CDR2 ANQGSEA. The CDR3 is CSVTRVYNEQFF. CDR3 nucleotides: TGCAGCGTTACCAGGGTTTACAATGAGCAGTTCTTC.